This TCR beta chain originates from a study of post-analysis software for immune sequencing data (dated by TCRdb to about 2015). Notes on the research overall: Recorded disease courses included relapsing-remitting, secondary progressive and progressive-relapsing multiple sclerosis, with some patients lacking subtype annotation. The multiple sclerosis patient repertoires were compared with about a dozen previously published healthy control repertoires from donors aged roughly 6 to 25 years. A subset of samples was prepared in parallel using single-end sample barcoding, then pooled and co-amplified after Illumina adapter ligation. General study outcomes and caveats: Multiple sclerosis patients had significantly lower normalized Chao1 diversity than controls, a result that suggests substantial peripheral T-cell clonal expansion. Direct clustering with F measure revealed strong co-clustering of samples prepared in the same batch, which led to a batch-effect correction. The control group was slightly older than the multiple sclerosis patient group.

The library was built by means of PCR. The listed sequencing device is Illumina HiSeq 2500. To reduce PCR and sequencing biases, unique molecular identifiers were built into the TCR beta cDNA libraries. Some 500,000 cDNA molecules were obtained per 1 to 10 million input T cells, so each molecule approximated one T cell. The patient libraries were prepared and sequenced with the same protocol used for the earlier healthy control dataset. Samples belonging to the same batch were prepared together, multiplexed and sequenced on a shared HiSeq lane. The authors processed their data as follows. Raw barcoded reads were processed with MIGEC, discarding single-read molecular identifier groups before consensus assembly and CDR3 extraction. Clonotype tables were post-analysed with VDJtools, normalizing diversity by down-sampling all datasets to the smallest sample size. Repertoire overlap clustering matched CDR3 amino acid but not nucleotide sequences to correct batch-related cross-sample contamination. In TCRdb, the public reads were trimmed at Q25 with fastp and aligned with MiXCR, with productive beta chains retained. Identical CDR3 protein sequences are pooled into one entry, listed with their most common genes and DNA. In this record, the V and J calls reflect TCRdb's handling and not the investigators' own analysis. This sample comprises approximately 400,000 distinct CDR3 sequences, approximately 33% of them detected only once. The top ten clonotypes cover around an eighth of the sample.

TCR beta repertoires were profiled from peripheral blood of roughly 13 young patients with multiple sclerosis to demonstrate the VDJtools post-analysis software. The multiple sclerosis patients were children and adolescents between roughly 6 and 17 years of age. Comments on this clonotype: Its antigen remains undetermined. Nothing much larger sits one base from this clone, and base qualities are not available.

The source is a girl under 18 with multiple sclerosis. Specimen: blood.

The nucleotides are TGTGCCAGCAGTGGAGAGGGGGGACGAGCGGGGCCCTACAATGAGCAGTTCTTC. This codes for CASSGEGGRAGPYNEQFF. The rearranged segments are TRBV2 and TRBJ2-1, with a tentative D gene TRBD2 over 7 matching bases. In the germline V gene, CDR1 corresponds to SNHLY and CDR2 to FYNNEI. Trimming takes 4 bases from V and 2 bases from J, and the germline ends sit 21 bases apart. Including the terminal cysteine and phenylalanine, the CDR3 comprises 18 residues. The read is trimmed to its CDR3 DNA, 54 bases read in frame from base 1.